The rows below give T cell receptor beta chains drawn from one sample of a study of T-cell memory formation after mild COVID-19. TCRdb itself ran the 5' RACE reads through MiXCR, one entry per CDR3 protein. Altogether fewer than 75,000 distinct CDR3 sequences are present, 12% being singletons, with the ten largest covering approximately 26%. The material sequenced was PBMCs or a T cell subset sorted from them (not recorded which). The receptors were gathered from a man aged 18 to 30 who had mild COVID-19 (a few samples of this study predate the infection). Cell type and time point are not known. Both conserved end residues are part of each CDR3. D genes are given only for firm matches. The size of a clone is reported for some rows only, either as once, few or many, or as a class for expanded clones.

cdr3_aa: CASSLMAGGNNEQFF; cdr3_nt: TGTGCCAGCAGCTTAATGGCGGGGGGGAACAATGAGCAGTTCTTC; clone_size: many; v_call: TRBV7-2; d_call: TRBD2; j_call: TRBJ2-1; cdr3_length: 15
cdr3_aa: CSARSLAVSYNEQFF; cdr3_nt: TGCAGTGCTAGGAGCCTGGCCGTATCCTACAATGAGCAGTTCTTC; clone_size: few; v_call: TRBV20-1; d_call: NA; j_call: TRBJ2-1; cdr3_length: 15
cdr3_aa: CSATASGAGSDTQYF; cdr3_nt: TGCAGTGCTACCGCCTCGGGGGCCGGATCAGATACGCAGTATTTT; clone_size: medium-sized; v_call: TRBV20-1; d_call: NA; j_call: TRBJ2-3; cdr3_length: 15
cdr3_aa: CASSLAGDRGRNEQFF; cdr3_nt: TGTGCCAGCAGCTTAGCAGGGGACAGGGGAAGAAATGAGCAGTTCTTC; clone_size: NA; v_call: TRBV7-2; d_call: TRBD1; j_call: TRBJ2-1; cdr3_length: 16
cdr3_aa: CASSYQGQGHGELFF; cdr3_nt: TGTGCCAGCAGCTATCAGGGACAGGGGCACGGGGAGCTGTTTTTT; clone_size: many; v_call: TRBV7-3; d_call: TRBD1; j_call: TRBJ2-2; cdr3_length: 15
cdr3_aa: CSASPQTGLSYEQYF; cdr3_nt: TGCAGTGCTAGTCCCCAAACAGGGCTCTCCTACGAGCAGTACTTC; clone_size: NA; v_call: TRBV20-1; d_call: NA; j_call: TRBJ2-7; cdr3_length: 15
cdr3_aa: CSARGTSGGGNTIYF; cdr3_nt: TGCAGTGCTAGAGGGACCTCCGGGGGAGGAAACACCATATATTTT; clone_size: NA; v_call: TRBV20-1; d_call: NA; j_call: TRBJ1-3; cdr3_length: 15
cdr3_aa: CASSLGGESPLHF; cdr3_nt: TGTGCCAGCAGCTTAGGGGGGGAATCACCCCTCCACTTT; clone_size: few; v_call: TRBV7-8; d_call: NA; j_call: TRBJ1-6; cdr3_length: 13
cdr3_aa: CASSLGIRNTEAFF; cdr3_nt: TGTGCCAGCAGCTTAGGCATAAGGAACACTGAAGCTTTCTTT; clone_size: NA; v_call: TRBV7-8; d_call: NA; j_call: TRBJ1-1; cdr3_length: 14
cdr3_aa: CASSRDRGLLRSYGYTF; cdr3_nt: TGTGCCAGCAGCCGGGACAGGGGGCTCCTGCGGAGCTATGGCTACACCTTC; clone_size: many; v_call: TRBV5-6; d_call: TRBD1; j_call: TRBJ1-2; cdr3_length: 17
cdr3_aa: CSARGYSKQETQYF; cdr3_nt: TGCAGTGCTAGAGGATACTCGAAGCAAGAGACCCAGTACTTC; clone_size: many; v_call: TRBV20-1; d_call: NA; j_call: TRBJ2-5; cdr3_length: 14
cdr3_aa: CASSQQPQRRSGNTIYF; cdr3_nt: TGTGCCAGCAGCCAACAACCTCAGCGGAGGTCTGGAAACACCATATATTTT; clone_size: few; v_call: TRBV4-2; d_call: NA; j_call: TRBJ1-3; cdr3_length: 17
cdr3_aa: CASSLAHGGSVNEQFF; cdr3_nt: TGTGCCAGCAGCTTAGCGCACGGGGGGTCGGTCAATGAGCAGTTCTTC; clone_size: NA; v_call: TRBV7-8; d_call: TRBD2; j_call: TRBJ2-1; cdr3_length: 16
cdr3_aa: CASTTGGGDTGELFF; cdr3_nt: TGTGCCAGCACCACAGGGGGCGGGGATACCGGGGAGCTGTTTTTT; clone_size: NA; v_call: TRBV28; d_call: TRBD1; j_call: TRBJ2-2; cdr3_length: 15
cdr3_aa: CASSVEGLPEHPGELFF; cdr3_nt: TGTGCCAGCAGCGTAGAGGGGCTACCCGAACACCCCGGGGAGCTGTTTTTT; clone_size: NA; v_call: TRBV9; d_call: NA; j_call: TRBJ2-2; cdr3_length: 17
cdr3_aa: CASSPRGGMRDQPQHF; cdr3_nt: TGTGCCAGCTCACCACGGGGCGGGATGAGGGATCAGCCCCAGCATTTT; clone_size: few; v_call: TRBV18; d_call: NA; j_call: TRBJ1-5; cdr3_length: 16
cdr3_aa: CSARGGTGRPQHF; cdr3_nt: TGCAGTGCTAGAGGGGGGACAGGGCGGCCCCAGCATTTT; clone_size: few; v_call: TRBV20-1; d_call: TRBD1; j_call: TRBJ1-5; cdr3_length: 13
cdr3_aa: CASSSINGVGQPQHF; cdr3_nt: TGTGCCAGCAGTTCAATAAACGGGGTCGGGCAGCCCCAGCATTTT; clone_size: many; v_call: TRBV27; d_call: NA; j_call: TRBJ1-5; cdr3_length: 15
cdr3_aa: CAIRGQGPTDTQYF; cdr3_nt: TGTGCCATCAGGGGGCAGGGCCCCACAGATACGCAGTATTTT; clone_size: NA; v_call: TRBV10-3; d_call: NA; j_call: TRBJ2-3; cdr3_length: 14
cdr3_aa: CSAPRDTTYNEQFF; cdr3_nt: TGCAGTGCTCCCCGGGATACTACCTACAATGAGCAGTTCTTC; clone_size: few; v_call: TRBV20-1; d_call: NA; j_call: TRBJ2-1; cdr3_length: 14
cdr3_aa: CASSQGQGVTEAFF; cdr3_nt: TGTGCCAGCAGCCAAGGACAGGGTGTTACTGAAGCTTTCTTT; clone_size: many; v_call: TRBV3-1; d_call: TRBD1; j_call: TRBJ1-1; cdr3_length: 14
cdr3_aa: CSASGTTVGYGYTF; cdr3_nt: TGCAGTGCAAGCGGGACGACAGTGGGCTATGGCTACACCTTC; clone_size: NA; v_call: TRBV20-1; d_call: NA; j_call: TRBJ1-2; cdr3_length: 14